Reported below is one T cell receptor beta chain. Its antigen is unidentified. The CDR3 runs 12 residues. The V gene's germline CDR1 is SGHVS and CDR2 FQNEAQ. J gave up 16 bases and V 0 bases, and 5 bases lay outside the gene matches. Only in-frame clones appear in the TCRdb table, and some are missing; sequencing was by immunoSEQ multiplex PCR. The data hold some 150,000 clones, with 90% observed a single time. The data belong to a study of T cell responses to AZD1222 COVID-19 vaccine. Overall study context: Pooled together were second doses at about 4 or about 12 weeks. Study-wide results and limits: Vaccine-related CD4 TCRs covered spike, predominating at 160-218 and 743-854.

This rearrangement joins TRBV7-8 to TRBJ2-1, with 8 nucleotides matching TRBD2. The material sequenced was peripheral blood, taken on day 0 of AZD1222 vaccination. The TCR was taken from an adult in good health. The CDR3 sequence is CASSLAGTSYFF. The CDR3 DNA follows: TGTGCCAGCAGCTTAGCGGGGACTAGTTATTTCTTC.